This T cell receptor beta chain was captured in a study of beta chain features in type 1 diabetes. There are 15 residues in the CDR3. Germline loops: CDR1 SGHRS, CDR2 YFSETQ. Trimming removed 7 bases from V and 0 bases from J; junction bases left unmatched: 6. This clone was counted between two and nine times. Isolated RNA was reverse transcribed in full, so expressed TCRB transcripts were sequenced. The method was immunoSEQ multiplex PCR; TCRdb's version includes in-frame clones alone and lacks a portion of them. The top ten clones hold almost 0.065% of a sample with about 470,000 clones, 30% of them seen once.

The chain recombines TRBV5-1 with TRBJ2-2, with TRBD1 matching 7 bases. The sequenced sample consisted of naive CD4+ T cells from blood. This TCR derives from a man aged 18 to 30 in good health. The CDR3 nucleotides are TGCGCCAGCGATCCGACAGGGCCGAACACCGGGGAGCTGTTTTTT. This gives the protein CASDPTGPNTGELFF. The whole variable domain, remainder taken from reference TRBV5-1 and TRBJ2-2, is KAGVTQTPRYLIKTRGQQVTLSCSPISGHRSVSWYQQTPGQGLQFLFEYFSETQRNKGNFPGRFSGRQFSNSRSEMNVSTLELGDSALYLCASDPTGPNTGELFFGEGSRLTVL.